These 22 T cell receptor beta chains came from one sample sequenced in a study of blood T cells in healthy people across ages. A second PCR, run for about 7 to 11 cycles, used a sample-barcoded 5' primer plus a J-beta primer mix. TCRdb ran MiXCR on the 5' RACE reads and lists one entry per CDR3 protein. The sample carries some 1,000,000 distinct CDR3 sequences, less than 25% recorded once. These data were likewise used in another study, on T cells of mothers and their children.

The sample taken for sequencing was blood. These receptor sequences come from a girl between 2 and 10 years old in good health.

The CDR3 loop is CSVEGPVGTDTQYF. The CDR3 nucleotides read TGCAGCGTTGAGGGGCCAGTAGGGACAGATACGCAGTATTTT. The rearrangement links TRBV29-1 to TRBJ2-3; D might be TRBD1 (5 bases). The ends were cut back, 3 bases at V and 3 bases at J, with 13 bases in the middle. The CDR3 has 14 residues. Germline CDR1 reads SQVTM; CDR2 reads ANQGSEA.

This clonotype was seen only a few times. The CDR3 DNA follows: TGTGCCAGCCATAGGGGGGGAGACACCGGGGAGCTGTTTTTT. Protein sequence: CASHRGGDTGELFF. The chain has TRBV7-9 and TRBJ2-2; possible D gene TRBD2, 7 bases. The CDR3 has 14 amino acids. CDR1 is SEHNR and CDR2 is FQNEAQ in the germline V gene (reference sequence). The ends were cut back, 8 bases at V and 3 bases at J, with 13 bases in the middle.

V usage is TRBV15 and J usage is TRBJ2-7, with a tentative D call TRBD2 (5 bases). The CDR3 is 13 amino acids. Germline V gene sequence: CDR1 LNHNV, CDR2 YYDKDF (reference sequence). With 6 bases removed from V and 3 bases from J, the gap between germline ends came to 12 bases. CDR3 amino acids: CATSEGIYYEQYF. CDR3 nucleotides: TGTGCCACCAGTGAGGGTATTTACTACGAGCAGTACTTC.

The chain uses TRBV5-1 and TRBJ1-3; a weak D match, TRBD1 (6 bases). Germline assignment: CDR1 SGHRS and CDR2 YFSETQ. This CDR3 is built from 16 residues. V lost 0 bases, J lost 3 bases, and 13 bases lay in between. The CDR3 coding sequence is TGCGCCAGCAGCTTGGAGACAGGCCCAGTTGGAAACACCATATATTTT. This translates into CASSLETGPVGNTIYF. Combining the CDR3 with reference TRBV5-1 and TRBJ1-3 gives the whole variable domain KAGVTQTPRYLIKTRGQQVTLSCSPISGHRSVSWYQQTPGQGLQFLFEYFSETQRNKGNFPGRFSGRQFSNSRSEMNVSTLELGDSALYLCASSLETGPVGNTIYFGEGSWLTVV.

The chain carries TRBV4-1 and TRBJ2-6; D may be TRBD1 (6 bases). Trimming took off 0 bases at V and 1 base at J, with 19 bases between the two ends. CDR3 size: 20 residues. The V gene's germline CDR1 is MGHRA and CDR2 YSYEKL. The CDR3 sequence is CASSQERGRTARSGANVLTF. The CDR3 DNA reads TGCGCCAGCAGCCAAGAGAGAGGCCGGACAGCCAGATCTGGGGCCAACGTCCTGACTTTC.

V gene TRBV23-1 combines with J gene TRBJ2-7; 7 bases match TRBD1. TRBV23-1 is an open reading frame, and its role is uncertain. The CDR3 runs to 14 residues. With 10 bases clipped from V and 3 bases from J, the junction kept 12 bases outside the gene matches. The CDR3 coding sequence is TGCGCCAATCAGGCCGAGACAGGGCGCTACGAGCAGTACTTC. It translates to CANQAETGRYEQYF.

This clonotype showed up just a few times. This chain connects TRBV28 to TRBJ2-7, with D perhaps TRBD2 (6 bases). Trimming removed 6 bases at V and 6 bases at J, with 21 bases between. CDR3 length equals 15 residues. Germline CDR1 and CDR2: MDHEN and SYDVKM. This CDR3 is CASRIFSAGSSEQYF. In nucleotides, the CDR3 is TGTGCCAGCAGAATCTTTTCCGCGGGGAGCTCCGAGCAGTACTTC.

The rearrangement joins TRBV6-1 to TRBJ2-1; D possibly corresponds to TRBD1 (5 bases). The germline gives CDR1 MNHNS, CDR2 SASEGT. V was pared by 1 base and J by 6 bases, with 10 bases between. This CDR3 comprises 14 residues. Written as DNA, the CDR3 is TGTGCCAGCAGTGAAGAAGGGGCTTCCAATGAGCAGTTCTTC. It translates to CASSEEGASNEQFF.

The chain employs TRBV4-1 and TRBJ1-1; D unresolved. CDR3 length: 15 residues. Germline CDR1 is MGHRA and CDR2 is YSYEKL. Trimming cost V 1 base and J 1 base, with 10 bases left between them. CDR3 in amino acids: CASSQVPGGNTEAFF. CDR3 in DNA: TGCGCCAGCAGCCAAGTCCCGGGCGGGAACACTGAAGCTTTCTTT.

This clonotype has a handful of counts. This chain connects TRBV4-1 to TRBJ1-1, with D possibly TRBD1 on 5 matching bases. From germline, CDR1 is MGHRA and CDR2 YSYEKL. Trimming left V 0 bases short and J 1 base short, with 9 bases between. The CDR3 has 15 amino acids. The CDR3 protein is CASSQDQGANTEAFF. Written as DNA, the CDR3 is TGCGCCAGCAGCCAAGATCAGGGTGCGAACACTGAAGCTTTCTTT.

The table lists this clonotype with a few counts. The chain combines TRBV29-1 with TRBJ2-5; unclear D gene. Germline V gene lookup returns CDR1 SQVTM and CDR2 ANQGSEA. Trimming pared 4 bases from V and 2 bases from J, leaving 14 bases between. This CDR3 region has 14 residues. CDR3 sequence reads: CSVGIGDMQETQYF. The CDR3 DNA reads TGCAGCGTTGGTATCGGTGATATGCAAGAGACCCAGTACTTC.

The rearrangement links TRBV6-5 to TRBJ1-1; 7 bases agree with TRBD1. V was pared by 5 bases and J by 6 bases, with 9 bases of the junction left unmatched. CDR3 size: 14 residues. The germline V gene encodes CDR1 MNHEY and CDR2 SVGAGI. CDR3: CASSDRVTVSEAFF. CDR3 in DNA: TGTGCCAGCAGTGACAGGGTGACTGTTTCTGAAGCTTTCTTT.

In this sample, this clonotype turned up a few times. The V gene is TRBV6-5, the J gene TRBJ2-5; D is unresolved. The CDR3 runs 13 residues. The ends were cut back, 6 bases at V and 3 bases at J, with 11 bases in the middle. Germline V gives CDR1 MNHEY, CDR2 SVGAGI. CDR3 sequence: CASRGNTKETQYF. The CDR3 region has the DNA TGTGCCAGCAGAGGAAACACTAAAGAGACCCAGTACTTC.

This clonotype has just a few counts. The rearrangement links TRBV29-1 to TRBJ2-5; a weak D match, TRBD2 (6 bases). TRBJ2-7 explains the end of the DNA better; the J call may be wrong. Germline lookup yields CDR1 SQVTM and CDR2 ANQGSEA. The CDR3 runs to 11 residues. The CDR3 nucleotides are TGCAGCGTTGGACCGGGGGACGAGCAGTACTTC. It translates to CSVGPGDEQYF.

The chain couples TRBV19 to TRBJ2-2; D unresolved. CDR1 LNHDA and CDR2 SQIVND come from the germline V gene (reference sequence). The CDR3 is made up of 15 amino acids. V dropped 10 bases and J dropped 4 bases, with 19 bases sitting between them. CDR3 in amino acids: CATRKAGSTTGELFF. CDR3 DNA: TGTGCCACCAGGAAGGCCGGGTCTACCACCGGGGAGCTGTTTTTT.

In its sample, this clonotype was seen a few times. The chain employs TRBV10-3 and TRBJ1-3; D not certain. The CDR3 covers 11 residues. V was pared by 4 bases and J by 7 bases, with 5 bases between. The germline V gene encodes CDR1 ENHRY and CDR2 SYGVKD. As DNA, the CDR3 is TGTGCCATCAGTGTCCGGAACACCATATATTTT. Translating it yields CAISVRNTIYF.

This clonotype was seen a handful of times. The chain links TRBV12-3 or TRBV12-4 to TRBJ2-5; possibly TRBD2 for D (5 bases). This CDR3 contains 14 residues. Trimming left V 2 bases short and J 5 bases short, with 12 bases between. The CDR3 is CASSLRSSWETQYF. The CDR3 DNA sequence: TGTGCCAGCAGTTTACGGTCTAGCTGGGAGACCCAGTACTTC.

This clonotype was picked up a small number of times. The gene calls are TRBV12-3 or TRBV12-4 and TRBJ2-2, with D maybe TRBD2 (5 bases). The CDR3 is 15 amino acids. V lost 3 bases, J lost 5 bases, and 13 bases lay in between. In DNA form, the CDR3 reads TGTGCCAGCAGTTTCGGGGATCTCCGGACCGGGGAGCTGTTTTTT. Protein: CASSFGDLRTGELFF.

The chain recombines TRBV5-1 with TRBJ1-2, with a possible D match to TRBD1 (6 bases). V lost 1 base and J lost 8, with 15 bases in between. The CDR3 sequence is 14 residues long. Per the germline V gene, CDR1 is SGHRS and CDR2 is YFSETQ. This CDR3 is CASSLITGTMGYTF. As DNA, the CDR3 is TGCGCCAGCAGCTTGATCACAGGGACTATGGGCTACACCTTC.

This clonotype was recorded at least ten times. The chain links TRBV9 to TRBJ2-1; TRBD2 matches at 8 bases. The CDR3 is 17 residues long. Germline values: CDR1 SGDLS, CDR2 YYNGEE. The J segment lost 8 bases and the V segment lost 7 bases, leaving 20 bases of the junction unmatched. The CDR3 loop reads CASSTAGEILGGDEQFF. The CDR3 DNA sequence: TGTGCCAGCTCTACAGCGGGAGAAATTCTTGGTGGGGATGAGCAGTTCTTC. Using reference TRBV9 and TRBJ2-1 for the parts outside the CDR3, the full variable domain is DSGVTQTPKHLITATGQRVTLRCSPRSGDLSVYWYQQSLDQGLQFLIQYYNGEERAKGNILERFSAQQFPDLHSELNLSSLELGDSALYFCASSTAGEILGGDEQFFGPGTRLTVL.

This clonotype was picked up a small number of times. The CDR3 coding sequence is TGTGCCAGCAGCCCGCCCGGACAGGGATTCGGGACCCAGTACTTC. Its translation: CASSPPGQGFGTQYF. The V call is TRBV7-9, the J call TRBJ2-5; TRBD1 matches 8 bases. This CDR3 has 15 amino acids. Germline CDR1 and CDR2: SEHNR and FQNEAQ (reference sequence). Trimming removed 5 bases from V and 7 bases from J; junction bases left unmatched: 12.

The CDR3 spells CSANSWNTEAFF. CDR3 bases: TGCAGTGCTAACTCTTGGAACACTGAAGCTTTCTTT. The gene calls are TRBV20-1 and TRBJ1-1; D is unresolved. V gave up 4 bases and J gave up 1 base, with 7 bases separating them. Germline CDR1 DFQATT, CDR2 SNEGSKA (reference sequence). CDR3 length equals 12 residues.